The sample holds one count of the clone carrying this TCR beta chain. The antigen is not known. The data are from a study of shared clonotypes between healthy human individuals. Naive CD8 cells were CD45RO-negative, positively selected for CCR7, excluding terminally differentiated effector memory CD45RA+ cells. Among the donors, all were Caucasian adults who lived in Nashville, Tennessee. J was trimmed by 9 bases and V by 8 bases; bases with no gene match: 8. The CDR3 is made up of 12 amino acids. CDR1 and CDR2 (germline): MGHRA, YSYEKL. It was across several immunoSEQ plates that each subset's genomic DNA was evenly split. Assay used: immunoSEQ multiplex PCR; TCRdb lists only in-frame clones, some missing. In the table there are about 590,000 clones, roughly 96% of which are singletons. Regarding the study as a whole: Clonotypes which were not shared had lower generation probabilities than clonotypes that all four donors shared. A generally larger estimated richness was seen in naive subsets than in memory subsets.

The receptor comes from a woman aged 25 to 39 in good health. Sequences were obtained from naive CD8+ T cells sorted from blood. The J gene is TRBJ2-3, the V gene TRBV4-1; 7 nucleotides line up with TRBD1. CDR3 coding DNA: TGCGCCAGCCGGGACAGCCAGGTAACGCAGTATTTT. Translation: CASRDSQVTQYF.